This T cell receptor beta chain was sequenced for a study of T cells expressing NK-cell markers. Study at large: Seropositivity for HCMV was found in most of the eight sequenced donors, with one seronegative. Points from the study as a whole: Dominance of the CD3+CD56-NKG2C+ fraction by these clonotypes also held in several donors. HCMV specificity was not established for the expanded NKG2C+ T cell clones.

A word on this clonotype: Antigen unknown.

CDR3 size: 14 residues. Germline CDR1 reads MDHEN; CDR2 reads SYDVKM. UMI-tagged 5'RACE template switching yielded the TCR beta cDNA. TCRdb reprocessed the 5' RACE reads, with one entry per CDR3 protein and no DNA. This sample's clone table lists more than 250,000 distinct CDR3 sequences. The TCR was taken from a young man in good health. The chain joins TRBV28 to TRBJ2-1. The sample consisted of blood T cells: a sorted CD56 or NKG2C T cell subset, CD4+ or CD8+ T cells, or bulk PBMC T cells (not recorded which). CDR3 residues: CASNEEDLYNEQFF.